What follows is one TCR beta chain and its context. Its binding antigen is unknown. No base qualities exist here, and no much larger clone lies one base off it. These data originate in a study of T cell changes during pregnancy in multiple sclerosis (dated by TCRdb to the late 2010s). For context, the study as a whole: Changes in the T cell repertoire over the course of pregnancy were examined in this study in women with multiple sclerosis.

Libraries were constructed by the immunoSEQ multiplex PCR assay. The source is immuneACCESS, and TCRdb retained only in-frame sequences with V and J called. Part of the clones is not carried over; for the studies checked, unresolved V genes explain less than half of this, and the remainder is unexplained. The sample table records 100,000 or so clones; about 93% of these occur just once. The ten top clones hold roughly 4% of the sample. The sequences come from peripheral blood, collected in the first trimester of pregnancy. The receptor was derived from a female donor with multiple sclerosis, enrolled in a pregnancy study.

The bases are TGTGCCTGGAGCCCCGGGGCTAACTATGGCTACACCTTC. The translation is CAWSPGANYGYTF. This chain joins TRBV30 to TRBJ1-2; too little of a D gene remains to name it. CDR1 and CDR2 are read off the germline V gene (reference sequence) as GTSNPN and SVGIG. The CDR3 has 13 amino acids, counting the end cysteine and phenylalanine. Kept here is only the CDR3 DNA, which spans 39 bases and is read in frame from base 1. Trimming takes 3 bases from V and 0 bases from J, and the germline ends sit 8 bases apart.